The T cell receptor (beta chain) described here comes from a study of cytomegalovirus exposure and HLA in healthy donors. Whole-study context: HLA-typed donors were the source of around 87 million unique TCRs, which an early data release held.

This clone has a handful of counts. V lost 5 bases to trimming and J lost 0 bases, with 7 bases between them. The CDR3 totals 13 residues. Germline V lookup: CDR1 MNHEY, CDR2 SVGAGI. It was with 60 Vbeta and 13 Jbeta primers that the PCR ran. Some clones are missing from TCRdb's copy, which holds only in-frame ones; the method was immunoSEQ multiplex PCR. The table records about 120,000 clones, roughly 70% of them present only once. The sample was PBMCs. The receptor comes from a woman between 45 and 60 years old in good health and CMV-seropositive. The J gene is TRBJ1-1, the V gene TRBV6-5; tentatively, D is TRBD1 (6 bases). CDR3 sequence: CASSRTVNTEAFF. In nucleotides, the CDR3 is TGTGCCAGCAGTCGGACAGTGAACACTGAAGCTTTCTTT.